These 13 T cell receptor beta chains originate from one sample sequenced in a study of Ad26.COV2.S vaccination and SARS-CoV-2 variants. Sequencing used immunoSEQ multiplex PCR; TCRdb keeps in-frame clones, though not all of them. The sample consists of about 97,000 clones, less than 85% of them appearing once. The material was peripheral blood, obtained after recovery from COVID-19. The origin of the receptors is a human donor who had recovered from COVID-19.

The V call is TRBV27, the J call TRBJ1-1; D is uncertain. The CDR3 has 13 amino acids. Germline loops: CDR1 MNHEY, CDR2 SMNVEV (reference sequence). V was shortened by 2 bases and J by 5 bases, with 9 bases between the two germline ends. Here the CDR3 DNA reads TGTGCCAGCAGTTTAACGGGGAGGACTGAAGCTTTCTTT. It yields the protein CASSLTGRTEAFF.

The V gene is TRBV4-3, the J gene TRBJ1-1; unclear D gene. Between the trimmed V and J ends, which lost 0 bases and 3 bases, there was a span of 8 bases. The CDR3 extends over 14 amino acids. Germline V gene data show CDR1 as LGHNA and CDR2 as YSLEER. The CDR3 DNA is TGCGCCAGCAGCCAAGATCACCACCACACTGAAGCTTTCTTT. Translated, it gives CASSQDHHHTEAFF.

This clone has only a few counts. The chain is built from TRBV28 and TRBJ1-1; maybe TRBD1 (5 bases). V was shortened by 1 base and J by 10 bases, with 19 bases between the two germline ends. CDR1 MDHEN and CDR2 SYDVKM come from the germline V gene. The CDR3 has 15 amino acids. CDR3 DNA: TGTGCCAGCAGTTTATATGGAATTGGGGGAATGGGAGCTTTCTTT. Encoded protein: CASSLYGIGGMGAFF.

V and J are TRBV5-1 and TRBJ2-2; no reliable D call. Germline V gives CDR1 SGHRS, CDR2 YFSETQ. The CDR3 length is 17 residues. Trimming cost V 1 base and J 0 bases, with 13 bases left between them. CDR3 loop: CASSLNLIGSNTGELFF. CDR3 coding DNA: TGCGCCAGCAGCTTGAATTTGATAGGCTCGAACACCGGGGAGCTGTTTTTT. Using reference TRBV5-1 and TRBJ2-2 for the parts outside the CDR3, the full variable domain is KAGVTQTPRYLIKTRGQQVTLSCSPISGHRSVSWYQQTPGQGLQFLFEYFSETQRNKGNFPGRFSGRQFSNSRSEMNVSTLELGDSALYLCASSLNLIGSNTGELFFGEGSRLTVL.

The chain's CDR3 is CASSVGTAQETQYF. CDR3 nucleotides: TGTGCCAGCAGCGTCGGGACAGCTCAAGAGACCCAGTACTTC. The chain has TRBV9 and TRBJ2-5; 7 bases agree with TRBD1. The CDR3 length is 14 residues. V shed 2 bases and J 2 bases; nucleotides not matched to a gene: 3. Germline-derived CDR1 and CDR2 are SGDLS and YYNGEE. Combining the CDR3 with reference TRBV9 and TRBJ2-5 gives the whole variable domain DSGVTQTPKHLITATGQRVTLRCSPRSGDLSVYWYQQSLDQGLQFLIQYYNGEERAKGNILERFSAQQFPDLHSELNLSSLELGDSALYFCASSVGTAQETQYFGPGTRLLVL.

This clone has a single count. This chain joins TRBV2 and TRBJ2-6; D is unresolved. Looked up from germline, CDR1 is SNHLY and CDR2 is FYNNEI. V lost 5 bases, J lost 0 bases, and 17 bases lay in between. The CDR3 totals 18 residues. The CDR3 region is CASSLPGLSTSGANVLTF. DNA for the CDR3: TGTGCCAGCAGTTTACCGGGCCTCTCGACCTCTGGGGCCAACGTCCTGACTTTC.

The CDR3 protein is CSVTIHPGLAGLNEQFF. The DNA of the CDR3 is TGCAGCGTCACTATACATCCGGGACTAGCGGGGTTAAATGAGCAGTTCTTC. V and J are TRBV29-1 and TRBJ2-1, with 13 bases aligning to TRBD2. The CDR3 runs 17 residues. The V gene end was trimmed by 6 bases and the J gene end by 7 bases; junction bases not matched to a gene: 15. Germline V lookup: CDR1 SQVTM, CDR2 ANQGSEA.

CDR3 sequence reads: CASSLGRGQGTTEAFF. CDR3 DNA: TGTGCCAGCAGCTTAGGCCGGGGACAGGGAACCACTGAAGCTTTCTTT. The chain is built from TRBV13 and TRBJ1-1; TRBD1 agrees at 9 bases. The V segment lost 0 bases and the J segment 4 bases; nucleotides outside the gene matches: 6. Germline CDR1 PRHDT, CDR2 FYEKMQ (reference sequence). The CDR3 is 16 residues long.

The CDR3 bases are TGTGCCAGCAGCTTATCAGGACAGGGTATCGCTGAAGCTTTCTTT. The encoded protein is CASSLSGQGIAEAFF. The chain uses TRBV7-9 and TRBJ1-1, with 8 bases fitting TRBD1. CDR3 size: 15 residues. V lost 2 bases and J lost 6; bases outside the gene matches: 8. Per the germline V gene, CDR1 is SEHNR and CDR2 is FQNEAQ (reference sequence). The variable domain in full, with the rest retrieved from reference TRBV7-9 and TRBJ1-1, is DTGVSQNPRHKITKRGQNVTFRCDPISEHNRLYWYRQTLGQGPEFLTYFQNEAQLEKSRLLSDRFSAERPKGSFSTLEIQRTEQGDSAMYLCASSLSGQGIAEAFFGQGTRLTVV.

This CDR3 is CSIWGDNEKLFF. The CDR3 DNA sequence: TGCAGCATCTGGGGGGATAATGAAAAACTGTTTTTT. This sequence joins TRBV29-1 and TRBJ1-4; D may be TRBD1 (5 bases). This CDR3 spans 12 amino acids. Germline V gene lookup returns CDR1 SQVTM and CDR2 ANQGSEA. Trimming stripped 8 bases from V and 4 bases from J, with 11 bases between.

This sequence joins TRBV7-6 and TRBJ2-2; D remains ambiguous. The germline CDR1 and CDR2 sequences are SGHVS and FNYEAQ. The CDR3 has 12 residues. V was pared by 8 bases and J by 6 bases, with 10 bases between. The CDR3 protein is CASQRIAGELFF. Written as DNA, the CDR3 is TGTGCCAGCCAGAGGATTGCCGGGGAGCTGTTTTTT. The full variable domain, in which reference TRBV7-6 and TRBJ2-2 provide the parts outside the CDR3, is GAGVSQSPRYKVTKRGQDVALRCDPISGHVSLYWYRQALGQGPEFLTYFNYEAQQDKSGLPNDRFSAERPEGSISTLTIQRTEQRDSAMYRCASQRIAGELFFGEGSRLTVL.

There are a few counts of this clone. The rearrangement links TRBV6-2 or TRBV6-3 to TRBJ1-1, with no clear D. V lost 4 bases and J lost 3, with 6 bases in between. The CDR3 sequence is 12 residues long. Germline V gene lookup returns CDR1 MNHEY and CDR2 SVGEGT. CDR3 sequence (DNA): TGTGCCAGCAGTTTGGAGGACACTGAAGCTTTCTTT. Residues: CASSLEDTEAFF.

The CDR3 is CASSSFQTGKVGYTF. Written as DNA, the CDR3 is TGTGCCAGCAGCTCCTTCCAGACAGGGAAGGTTGGCTACACCTTC. The chain is built from TRBV13 and TRBJ1-2; 7 bases match TRBD1. The CDR3 has 15 amino acids. Looked up from germline, CDR1 is PRHDT and CDR2 is FYEKMQ (reference sequence). The V gene end was trimmed by 4 bases and the J gene end by 7 bases; junction bases not matched to a gene: 12.